A selection of T cell receptor beta chains follows, all from one sample in a study of T cell changes during pregnancy in multiple sclerosis. Clones were read by immunoSEQ multiplex PCR, and TCRdb kept only the in-frame ones, dropping some. The table lists around 57,000 clones, 85% to 95% of them singletons, with less than 0.3% in the top ten. Specimen: CD4+ T cells from peripheral blood mononuclear cells, collected in the third trimester of pregnancy. Receptor source: a female donor with multiple sclerosis, enrolled in a pregnancy study. Each CDR3 is given with its conserved first and last residue. Each record gives: D gene, clone size, V gene, J gene, CDR3 length, CDR3 DNA, CDR3 protein. The D gene is left open where the match is weak. Size values are once, few and many counts, or a class for expanded clones, and some rows have none.

TRBD2,NA,TRBV6-1,TRBJ2-7,15,TGTGCCAGCAGCGCACTAGCGGCGAGCTCCTACGAGCAGTACTTC,CASSALAASSYEQYF
TRBD2,NA,TRBV28,TRBJ2-7,15,TGTGCCAGCAGCGCTGCCGGGACTAGTCACTACGAGCAGTACTTC,CASSAAGTSHYEQYF
NA,NA,TRBV7-6,TRBJ2-5,17,TGTGCCAGCAGCTTTAGGGGGGGAGAAGGCCCGTCAGAGACCCAGTACTTC,CASSFRGGEGPSETQYF
NA,NA,TRBV18,TRBJ1-5,15,TGTGCCAGCTCACCCCTTGGGCCGGTGAATCAGCCCCAGCATTTT,CASSPLGPVNQPQHF
NA,NA,TRBV4-1,TRBJ1-1,12,TGCGCCAGCAGCCAAGTAAACACTGAAGCTTTCTTT,CASSQVNTEAFF
NA,NA,TRBV7-3,TRBJ2-1,15,TGTGCCAGCAGCCCAGGGGCGGGACAGTACAATGAGCAGTTCTTC,CASSPGAGQYNEQFF
NA,once,TRBV7-9,TRBJ2-5,15,TGTGCCAGCAGCTCCCCTTTCATGGGGGGAGAGACCCAGTACTTC,CASSSPFMGGETQYF
NA,NA,TRBV14,TRBJ2-7,17,TGTGCCAGCAGCCAAGTACTGGGAGACACGGGGGACTACGAGCAGTACTTC,CASSQVLGDTGDYEQYF
NA,NA,TRBV19,TRBJ2-2,18,TGTGCCAGTAGTATAGATCTCGGTCTGGGGGGACCCACCGGGGAGCTGTTTTTT,CASSIDLGLGGPTGELFF
TRBD1,NA,TRBV29-1,TRBJ2-2,14,TGCAGCGCTCAAAAGGACAGGGGAGCCGGGGAGCTGTTTTTT,CSAQKDRGAGELFF
NA,NA,TRBV12-2,TRBJ2-7,14,TGTGCAAGTCGGCGACTCGGGTCCTCCTACGAGCAGTACTTC,CASRRLGSSYEQYF
NA,NA,TRBV19,TRBJ1-2,13,TGTGCCAGCACGGACAGAGGGACCGTGAGCTACACCTTC,CASTDRGTVSYTF
TRBD2,NA,TRBV29-1,TRBJ2-1,13,TGCAGCGTCCTAGCGGGAGGAGGTGTTGAGCAGTTCTTC,CSVLAGGGVEQFF
TRBD1,once,TRBV28,TRBJ1-4,14,TGTGCCAGCACCGGGGACAGGACCTTTCGGAAACTGTTTTTT,CASTGDRTFRKLFF
NA,NA,TRBV5-1,TRBJ1-1,15,TGCGCCAGCAGCTTGGCCGGGGGTAAGACGACTGAAGCTTTCTTT,CASSLAGGKTTEAFF
NA,NA,TRBV6-6,TRBJ1-3,16,TGTGCCAGCAGTACCGGACAGCGGCACTCTGGAAACACCATATATTTT,CASSTGQRHSGNTIYF
NA,NA,TRBV7-2,TRBJ1-3,14,TGTGCCAGCAGCTTGGGAGGGACTGGAAACACCATATATTTT,CASSLGGTGNTIYF
TRBD2,NA,TRBV19,TRBJ2-1,14,TGTGCCAGTAGGTGGACTAGCGCTGGGAATGAGCAGTTCTTC,CASRWTSAGNEQFF
NA,once,TRBV6-1,TRBJ1-4,14,TGTGCCAGCAGTGAGGGGGGGACAAATGAAAAACTGTTTTTT,CASSEGGTNEKLFF
TRBD1,NA,TRBV27,TRBJ1-2,16,TGTGCCAGCAGTGCCCGCGGAGCGACAGGGGACTATGGCTACACCTTC,CASSARGATGDYGYTF
NA,NA,TRBV27,TRBJ2-3,14,TGTGCCAGCAGTTTATCCAGGGGAACAGATACGCAGTATTTT,CASSLSRGTDTQYF
NA,NA,TRBV9,TRBJ1-3,21,TGTGCCAGCAGCCCCCCCCTGGGAAGGACAGCAAGAAACCCCTCTGGAAACACCATATATTTT,CASSPPLGRTARNPSGNTIYF
TRBD1,NA,TRBV27,TRBJ2-5,16,TGTGCCAGCAGGCCTGAACCGGGACAGGGACAAGAGACCCAGTACTTC,CASRPEPGQGQETQYF
NA,NA,TRBV28,TRBJ2-5,14,TGTGCCAGCAGCTTCGGCGGGCCTGCTGGGACCCAGTACTTC,CASSFGGPAGTQYF
TRBD1,NA,TRBV19,TRBJ1-5,17,TGTGCCAGTAGTATTATGAGGGGACAGAGTAGCAATCAGCCCCAGCATTTT,CASSIMRGQSSNQPQHF
TRBD2,NA,TRBV7-8,TRBJ2-7,13,TGTGCCAGCAGCTCGGGACTAGCGGACAAGCAGTACTTC,CASSSGLADKQYF
TRBD1,NA,TRBV5-1,TRBJ2-7,13,TGCGCCAGCAGCTCCGGGACAGGGATCGAGCAGTACTTC,CASSSGTGIEQYF
TRBD2,few,TRBV29-1,TRBJ2-7,18,TGCAGCGTTGATGGGCTGGCTAGCGGGAGAGGGGATGCCTACGAGCAGTACTTC,CSVDGLASGRGDAYEQYF
NA,NA,TRBV6-5,TRBJ2-7,13,TGTGCCAGCAGGCAGGGACTTTCCTACGAGCAGTACTTC,CASRQGLSYEQYF
TRBD1,NA,TRBV30,TRBJ1-5,15,TGTGCCTGGAGCCCTGGACAGGGGCCCTTTGTGGCCCAGCATTTT,CAWSPGQGPFVAQHF
NA,once,TRBV7-3,TRBJ2-2,13,TGTGCCAGCAGCTTACGGGGTGAAGGGGAGCTGTTTTTT,CASSLRGEGELFF
NA,NA,TRBV19,TRBJ2-2,15,TGTGCCAGTAGTCCCAGGGCCTCGAGCACCGGGGAGCTGTTTTTT,CASSPRASSTGELFF
NA,NA,TRBV19,TRBJ1-5,16,TGTGCCAGTAGTATAGTTGGGCGGGTTTACAATCAGCCCCAGCATTTT,CASSIVGRVYNQPQHF
NA,NA,TRBV28,TRBJ1-5,15,TGTGCCAGCAGTGCCCTACCCTCTGGCAATCAGCCCCAGCATTTT,CASSALPSGNQPQHF
TRBD1,NA,TRBV7-8,TRBJ2-5,15,TGTGCCAGCAGCTTCCGGACAGGGTCCCAAGAGACCCAGTACTTC,CASSFRTGSQETQYF
NA,NA,TRBV30,TRBJ2-5,13,TGTGCCTGGGGGGGCGGGGGTCAAGAGACCCAGTACTTC,CAWGGGGQETQYF
TRBD1,NA,TRBV28,TRBJ1-3,16,TGTGCCAGCAGGAACAGGGGGCGCTTGGGGGGAAACACCATATATTTT,CASRNRGRLGGNTIYF
TRBD2,NA,TRBV7-3,TRBJ2-2,16,TGTGCCAGCAGCTTAAGACTAGCCCGTAACACCGGGGAGCTGTTTTTT,CASSLRLARNTGELFF
NA,NA,TRBV29-1,TRBJ1-2,12,TGCAGCGTTGGGGGGGAGCACTATGGCTACACCTTC,CSVGGEHYGYTF
NA,NA,TRBV30,TRBJ1-6,13,TGTGCCTGGAGTCCCTTAGCGGGTTCACCCCTCCACTTT,CAWSPLAGSPLHF
TRBD2,NA,TRBV5-1,TRBJ2-1,18,TGCGCCAGCAGCTCTGGGACTAGCGGGCAAACATCCTACAATGAGCAGTTCTTC,CASSSGTSGQTSYNEQFF
TRBD1,once,TRBV6-5,TRBJ2-7,14,TGTGCCAGCAGTTACGCTCAGGGGGCTGAAGAGCAGTACTTC,CASSYAQGAEEQYF
NA,NA,TRBV15,TRBJ2-4,14,TGTGCCACCAGCAGAGCAGGGTCCAAAAACATTCAGTACTTC,CATSRAGSKNIQYF
NA,NA,TRBV7-6,TRBJ2-7,16,TGTGCCAGCAGCTTAGGGCCCACTGGGAGCTCCTACGAGCAGTACTTC,CASSLGPTGSSYEQYF
TRBD1,NA,TRBV7-2,TRBJ2-3,19,TGTGCCAGCAGCCGAAACAGGGGCGTAGAGCCGATTGTCACAGATACGCAGTATTTT,CASSRNRGVEPIVTDTQYF
TRBD1,NA,TRBV7-9,TRBJ1-2,15,TGTGCCAGCAGCGGGACCGGGACAGGGCTCTATGGCTACACCTTC,CASSGTGTGLYGYTF
TRBD1,once,TRBV7-3,TRBJ2-2,14,TGTGCCAGCAGCTTGACCCAGGGGGCCGGGGAGCTGTTTTTT,CASSLTQGAGELFF
NA,NA,TRBV29-1,TRBJ2-2,12,TGCAGCGTTGGGAACGGGACCGGGGAGCTGTTTTTT,CSVGNGTGELFF
NA,NA,TRBV7-2,TRBJ2-5,15,TGTGCCAGCAGCTTAGGGTGGGGCTTCCAAGAGACCCAGTACTTC,CASSLGWGFQETQYF
TRBD2,NA,TRBV6-5,TRBJ2-7,16,TGTGCCAGCAGTTACGGAGGACTAGCGGGAGGGGACGAGCAGTACTTC,CASSYGGLAGGDEQYF
NA,NA,TRBV5-6,TRBJ1-1,11,TGTGCCAGCAGCTTGGGGACATTGGCTTTCTTT,CASSLGTLAFF
NA,NA,TRBV30,TRBJ2-1,12,TGTGCCTGGCGGCTAGTGTTAGGTGAGCAGTTCTTC,CAWRLVLGEQFF
NA,NA,TRBV18,TRBJ1-5,14,TGTGCCAGCTCACCTGCGACACAGAATCAGCCCCAGCATTTT,CASSPATQNQPQHF
TRBD1,once,TRBV19,TRBJ2-1,16,TGTGCCAGTAGTATTACACCGGGACAGGGGGCCTGGGTGCAGTTCTTC,CASSITPGQGAWVQFF
TRBD1,once,TRBV10-1,TRBJ2-3,15,TGCGCCAGCAGTGAGATAGGACAGGGGGAAGATACGCAGTATTTT,CASSEIGQGEDTQYF
NA,once,TRBV7-2,TRBJ1-4,11,TGTGCCAGCAGCCGTCAAGGGGAACTGTTTTTT,CASSRQGELFF